A single sample gave rise to the 22 T cell receptor beta chains below, sequenced in a study of OX40 agonist ivuxolimab in advanced cancers. Assay used: immunoSEQ multiplex PCR; TCRdb lists only in-frame clones, some missing. The sample has more than 80,000 clones, around nine tenths seen once. The material was CD4+ or CD8+ T cells sorted from blood, obtained in a trial of the OX40 agonist ivuxolimab. The receptors originated from an adult with an advanced solid tumor such as melanoma, head and neck, liver or kidney cancer.

V is TRBV4-3 and J is TRBJ2-5; a weak D match, TRBD2 (5 bases). The V and J ends lost 1 base and 4 bases respectively, with 13 bases between them. The CDR3 consists of 15 residues. The V gene's germline CDR1 is LGHNA and CDR2 YSLEER. The CDR3 nucleotides are TGCGCCAGCAGCCAAGGTCGGAGGATAGGAGAGACCCAGTACTTC. Its translation: CASSQGRRIGETQYF.

The J gene is TRBJ2-3, the V gene TRBV2; TRBD2 aligns across 8 bases. The CDR3 totals 15 residues. V lost 5 bases and J lost 5; bases outside the gene matches: 9. The germline CDR1 and CDR2 sequences are SNHLY and FYNNEI. The CDR3 bases are TGTGCCAGCAGTCGGTTTAGCGGGGCGGAAGATACGCAGTATTTT. Translating gives CASSRFSGAEDTQYF.

The chain has TRBV6-5 and TRBJ1-2; D unresolved. V shed 4 bases and J shed 5 bases, with 14 bases lying between them. CDR3 size: 14 residues. The germline V gene encodes CDR1 MNHEY and CDR2 SVGAGI. Here the CDR3 DNA reads TGTGCCAGCAGTTGGGCCCGGGAGAGATATGGCTACACCTTC. Its protein is CASSWARERYGYTF.

The rearrangement uses TRBV6-4 and TRBJ2-1, with 8 bases aligning to TRBD2. This CDR3 is built from 15 residues. V shed 8 bases, J shed 5 bases, and the junction held 11 bases outside the gene matches. Germline CDR1 is MRHNA and CDR2 is SNTAGT. The CDR3 loop reads CASGAGVRWNNEQFF. The DNA for the CDR3 is TGTGCCAGCGGAGCGGGAGTTCGCTGGAACAATGAGCAGTTCTTC.

This chain uses TRBV10-3 with TRBJ2-5; tentative D call: TRBD2 (5 bases). Trimming shortened V by 4 bases and J by 5 bases, and 11 bases separated the two germline ends. The CDR3 consists of 13 residues. Germline V CDR1 and CDR2: ENHRY, SYGVKD. This CDR3 reads CAISGELRETQYF. Here the CDR3 DNA reads TGTGCCATCAGTGGGGAGCTTCGGGAGACCCAGTACTTC.

This clone turned up a few times. This sequence joins TRBV21-1 and TRBJ2-1; the tabulated D call, TRBD1, remains unverified against the DNA. TRBV21-1 is a documented pseudogene. The CDR3 runs to 16 residues. CDR3 sequence: CASSKVGLGPHNEQFF. CDR3 in DNA: TGTGCCAGCAGCAAAGTGGGGCTCGGACCCCACAATGAGCAGTTCTTC.

The chain couples TRBV30 to TRBJ1-5; D might be TRBD1 (5 bases). The CDR3 is made up of 14 amino acids. Trimming took 1 base from V and 4 from J, leaving 11 bases between them. Germline CDR1 and CDR2: GTSNPN and SVGIG (reference sequence). The CDR3 protein is CAWSAGLANQPQHF. CDR3 nucleotide sequence: TGTGCCTGGAGTGCAGGGTTAGCAAATCAGCCCCAGCATTTT. Drawing the rest from reference TRBV30 and TRBJ1-5, the complete variable domain is SQTIHQWPATLVQPVGSPLSLECTVEGTSNPNLYWYRQAAGRGLQLLFYSVGIGQISSEVPQNLSASRPQDRQFILSSKKLLLSDSGFYLCAWSAGLANQPQHFGDGTRLSIL.

This clone appeared once. The chain uses TRBV19 and TRBJ2-7, with D unresolved. Germline loops: CDR1 LNHDA, CDR2 SQIVND (reference sequence). Trimming took off 4 bases at V and 6 bases at J, with 13 bases between the two ends. This CDR3 is built from 13 residues. The CDR3: CASSNTPDTEQYF. Here the CDR3 DNA reads TGTGCCAGTAGTAACACCCCCGACACCGAGCAGTACTTC.

The chain links TRBV11-3 to TRBJ2-2; 8 bases map to TRBD1. Germline CDR1 SGHNT, CDR2 YENEEA. This CDR3 is 15 amino acids long. V shed 1 base and J 5 bases; nucleotides not matched to a gene: 3. CDR3 in DNA: TGTGCCAGCAGCTTAGGTCGGACAGGGACCGGGGAGCTGTTTTTT. Its translation is CASSLGRTGTGELFF.

V gene TRBV7-6 combines with J gene TRBJ2-3; possibly TRBD1 or TRBD2 for D (5 bases each). V lost 2 bases to trimming and J lost 8 bases, with 17 bases between them. The germline CDR1 and CDR2 sequences are SGHVS and FNYEAQ. The CDR3 totals 15 residues. CDR3 sequence: CASSLFEEGRGTQYF. The DNA for the CDR3 is TGTGCCAGCAGCTTATTTGAAGAGGGACGGGGTACGCAGTATTTT. The complete variable domain, with remaining parts taken from reference TRBV7-6 and TRBJ2-3, reads GAGVSQSPRYKVTKRGQDVALRCDPISGHVSLYWYRQALGQGPEFLTYFNYEAQQDKSGLPNDRFSAERPEGSISTLTIQRTEQRDSAMYRCASSLFEEGRGTQYFGPGTRLTVL.

The chain recombines TRBV19 with TRBJ2-2; D unresolved. The CDR3 sequence is 15 residues long. Per the germline V gene, CDR1 is LNHDA and CDR2 is SQIVND (reference sequence). V lost 5 bases and J lost 7, with 17 bases in between. In DNA, the CDR3 is TGTGCCAGTAGTCCGCTCGCTAGTGCGAACGGGGAGCTGTTTTTT. Its protein product is CASSPLASANGELFF.

V usage is TRBV19 and J usage is TRBJ1-5, with 12 positions matching TRBD1. Per germline, CDR1 LNHDA and CDR2 SQIVND (reference sequence). The CDR3 is 15 residues long. V lost 4 bases to trimming and J lost 6 bases; unmatched junction nucleotides: 4. The CDR3 region is CASSTGQGAGQPQHF. CDR3 in DNA: TGTGCCAGTAGTACGGGACAGGGGGCGGGTCAGCCCCAGCATTTT.

The chain recombines TRBV11-3 with TRBJ1-1; 9 bases are shared with TRBD1. The trim removed 5 bases at V and 6 bases at J, leaving 10 bases unmatched. The V gene's germline CDR1 is SGHNT and CDR2 YENEEA. The CDR3 extends over 15 amino acids. This chain's CDR3 is CASSPGTGTDSEAFF. In DNA, the CDR3 is TGTGCCAGCAGCCCTGGGACAGGGACGGACTCTGAAGCTTTCTTT.

The J gene is TRBJ1-5, the V gene TRBV5-5, with TRBD1 matching 8 bases. The V and J ends lost 5 bases and 6 bases, in that order; junction bases with no gene match: 4. Germline V gene lookup returns CDR1 SGHKS and CDR2 YYEKEE (reference sequence). The CDR3 contains 13 residues. For the CDR3, the DNA is TGTGCCAGCAGTCCTGGACAGGGTCAGCCCCAGCATTTT. It translates to CASSPGQGQPQHF.

This chain connects TRBV9 to TRBJ1-5; weak D call: TRBD1 (6 bases). This CDR3 contains 14 residues. V lost 3 bases and J 7 bases, leaving 14 bases between the germline ends. Germline CDR1 and CDR2: SGDLS and YYNGEE. CDR3 residues: CASSEYRDGQPQHF. The CDR3 bases are TGTGCCAGCAGCGAGTACAGGGATGGACAGCCCCAGCATTTT.

The chain combines TRBV5-6 with TRBJ2-5, with D perhaps being TRBD1 or TRBD2 (5 bases each). The CDR3 runs to 15 residues. The germline V gene encodes CDR1 SGHDT and CDR2 YYEEEE. V was clipped by 4 bases and J by 7 bases, with 20 bases between them. The CDR3: CASSILGTQTGTQYF. As DNA, the CDR3 is TGTGCCAGCAGCATTCTCGGGACCCAAACGGGGACCCAGTACTTC. The variable domain in full, with the rest retrieved from reference TRBV5-6 and TRBJ2-5, is DAGVTQSPTHLIKTRGQQVTLRCSPKSGHDTVSWYQQALGQGPQFIFQYYEEEERQRGNFPDRFSGHQFPNYSSELNVNALLLGDSALYLCASSILGTQTGTQYFGPGTRLLVL.

The gene calls are TRBV6-6 and TRBJ2-7, with unresolved D. The CDR3 loop spans 15 amino acids. Germline V gene lookup returns CDR1 MNHNY and CDR2 SVGAGI (reference sequence). The V gene lost 0 bases and the J gene lost 0 bases, with 9 bases spanning the gap. CDR3 DNA: TGTGCCAGCAGTTACTCGATTGTTGCCTCCTACGAGCAGTACTTC. The encoded protein is CASSYSIVASYEQYF.

The V gene is TRBV7-5, the J gene TRBJ1-4. TRBV7-5 is marked as a pseudogene. This CDR3 region has 15 residues. The CDR3 loop is CVRSLGLRANEKLFF. CDR3 sequence (DNA): TGTGTCAGAAGCTTAGGACTGCGGGCTAATGAAAAACTGTTTTTT.

This clone was seen only a few times. The chain is built from TRBV30 and TRBJ1-2; D may be TRBD1 (6 bases). The length of the CDR3 is 12 residues. CDR1 and CDR2 (germline): GTSNPN, SVGIG (reference sequence). Trimming shortened V by 3 bases and J by 7 bases, and 12 bases separated the two germline ends. The CDR3 DNA reads TGTGCCTGGAGCATAGGGGGAGCTGGCTACACCTTC. Its protein is CAWSIGGAGYTF.

The chain couples TRBV2 to TRBJ2-2, with D unclear. Trimming shortened V by 4 bases and J by 1 base, and 7 bases separated the two germline ends. This CDR3 is built from 14 residues. Germline V gene sequence: CDR1 SNHLY, CDR2 FYNNEI. DNA for the CDR3: TGTGCCAGCAGTGCCGGAATGAACACCGGGGAGCTGTTTTTT. It is translated as CASSAGMNTGELFF.

This chain joins TRBV11-3 and TRBJ2-2, with 7 positions matching TRBD1. In germline, CDR1 is SGHNT, CDR2 YENEEA. V lost 5 bases, J lost 4 bases, and 7 bases stayed unmatched. CDR3 length: 15 residues. In DNA form, the CDR3 reads TGTGCCAGCAGCCCAACCGGGACAGCCACCGGGGAGCTGTTTTTT. Residues: CASSPTGTATGELFF.

The chain links TRBV10-1 to TRBJ2-3; D is possibly TRBD2 (5 bases). The germline V gene encodes CDR1 WNHNN and CDR2 SYGVQD (reference sequence). Trimming left V 7 bases short and J 4 bases short, with 24 bases between. This CDR3 contains 17 residues. The CDR3 DNA sequence: TGCGCCAGCAAAAACAGTCCTTTAGTGCCGGGATCAGATACGCAGTATTTT. This gives the protein CASKNSPLVPGSDTQYF.